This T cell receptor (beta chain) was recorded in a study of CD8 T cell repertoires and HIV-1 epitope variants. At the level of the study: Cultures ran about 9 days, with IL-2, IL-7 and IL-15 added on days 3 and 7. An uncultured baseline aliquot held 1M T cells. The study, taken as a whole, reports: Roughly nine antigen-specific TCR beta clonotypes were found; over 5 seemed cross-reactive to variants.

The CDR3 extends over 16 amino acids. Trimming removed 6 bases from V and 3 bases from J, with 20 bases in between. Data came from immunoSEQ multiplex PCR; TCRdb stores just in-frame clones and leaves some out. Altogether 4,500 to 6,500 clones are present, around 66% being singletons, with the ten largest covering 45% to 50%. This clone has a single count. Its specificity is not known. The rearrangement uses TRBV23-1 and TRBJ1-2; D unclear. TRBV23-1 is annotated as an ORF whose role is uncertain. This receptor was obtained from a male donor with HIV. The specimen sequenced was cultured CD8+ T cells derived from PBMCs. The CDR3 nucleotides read TGCGCCAGCAGCCAAGATCCCCCAGACTTGGACTATGGCTACACCTTC. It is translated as CASSQDPPDLDYGYTF.